This entry lists 12 T cell receptor beta chains sequenced from one sample in a study of blood T cell repertoires in COVID-19. Using immunoSEQ multiplex PCR, the repertoire was profiled, and TCRdb retains in-frame clones only, with some absent. The sample includes 110,000 or so clones, less than 85% of them seen just once. Input material: peripheral blood. The source is a woman in her forties with acute or convalescent COVID-19.

The chain has TRBV6-4 and TRBJ1-2, with D hard to call. Between the trimmed V and J ends, which lost 1 base and 2 bases, there was a span of 14 bases. The CDR3 has 16 amino acids. CDR1 MRHNA and CDR2 SNTAGT come from the germline V gene. This CDR3 is CASSDWLNTENYGYTF. In DNA, the CDR3 is TGTGCCAGCAGTGACTGGCTGAATACCGAAAACTATGGCTACACCTTC.

The genes are TRBV19 and TRBJ1-2; tentative D call: TRBD1 (5 bases). The length of the CDR3 is 12 residues. Trimming took 8 bases from V and 8 from J, leaving 15 bases between them. Germline CDR1 and CDR2: LNHDA and SQIVND (reference sequence). The CDR3 region has the DNA TGTGCCAGTCGACAGTCCGGTGAGGGCTACACCTTC. Amino acid sequence: CASRQSGEGYTF.

The rearrangement uses TRBV2 and TRBJ2-7, with D tentatively TRBD2 (6 bases). The CDR3 is made up of 12 amino acids. Trimming pared 8 bases from V and 1 base from J, leaving 9 bases between. CDR1 is SNHLY and CDR2 is FYNNEI in the germline V gene. The CDR3 spells CASGRFSYEQYF. The CDR3 DNA follows: TGTGCCAGCGGGAGGTTTTCCTACGAGCAGTACTTC. The full variable domain, completed using reference TRBV2 and TRBJ2-7, is EPEVTQTPSHQVTQMGQEVILRCVPISNHLYFYWYRQILGQKVEFLVSFYNNEISEKSEIFDDQFSVERPDGSNFTLKIRSTKLEDSAMYFCASGRFSYEQYFGPGTRLTVT.

The chain links TRBV2 to TRBJ2-5, with 7 bases lining up with TRBD1. After removal of 7 bases from V and 4 bases from J, the junction contained 9 bases not matched to a gene. This CDR3 spans 14 amino acids. Germline lookup yields CDR1 SNHLY and CDR2 FYNNEI. CDR3 residues: CASTETTGTETQYF. The CDR3 DNA is TGTGCCAGCACGGAAACGACAGGGACAGAGACCCAGTACTTC.

The J gene is TRBJ2-3, the V gene TRBV19, with TRBD1 as a possible D gene (6 bases). Germline V gene sequence: CDR1 LNHDA, CDR2 SQIVND (reference sequence). There are 14 residues in the CDR3. Trimming took off 5 bases at V and 0 bases at J, with 9 bases between the two ends. The CDR3 spells CASSWDKSTDTQYF. CDR3 nucleotide sequence: TGTGCCAGTAGTTGGGACAAAAGCACAGATACGCAGTATTTT.

The gene calls are TRBV14 and TRBJ1-4; TRBD1 aligns across 10 bases. The CDR3 has 15 residues. The trim removed 2 bases at V and 7 bases at J, leaving 4 bases unmatched. Germline V gene sequence: CDR1 SGHDN, CDR2 FVKESK. The CDR3 region is CASSQSGTGVEKLFF. The CDR3 nucleotides are TGTGCCAGCAGCCAATCCGGGACAGGGGTTGAAAAACTGTTTTTT.

The chain employs TRBV28 and TRBJ1-6; TRBD1 agrees at 8 bases. CDR1 MDHEN and CDR2 SYDVKM come from the germline V gene. The CDR3 sequence is 13 residues long. V shed 6 bases and J 10 bases; nucleotides not matched to a gene: 5. The CDR3: CASRTGEESPLHF. Here the CDR3 DNA reads TGTGCCAGCAGGACAGGGGAGGAATCACCCCTCCACTTT.

V usage is TRBV3-1 (or the pseudogene TRBV3-2) and J usage is TRBJ2-5; D is uncertain. The germline CDR1 and CDR2 sequences are LGHDT and YNNKEL (reference sequence). The V and J ends lost 6 bases and 6 bases respectively, with 11 bases between them. This CDR3 is 12 amino acids long. DNA of the CDR3: TGTGCCAGCAGACAGTCTCTGAAGACCCAGTACTTC. It encodes CASRQSLKTQYF.

The V and J genes are TRBV6-4 and TRBJ2-7, with D possibly matching TRBD1 (5 bases). The length of the CDR3 is 15 residues. Between the trimmed V and J ends, which lost 4 bases and 0 bases, there was a span of 13 bases. CDR1 is MRHNA and CDR2 is SNTAGT in the germline V gene. CDR3 residues: CASSGWGRNSYEQYF. DNA for the CDR3: TGTGCCAGCAGTGGCTGGGGCAGGAACTCCTACGAGCAGTACTTC.

V usage is TRBV10-2 and J usage is TRBJ2-3; 9 nucleotides match TRBD2. Germline loops: CDR1 WSHSY, CDR2 SAAADI. Trimming took 7 bases from V and 6 from J; bases not matched to a gene: 14. This CDR3 has 16 amino acids. CDR3 residues: CASKGARLAGSDTQYF. CDR3 sequence (DNA): TGCGCCAGCAAAGGGGCACGGCTAGCGGGGTCTGATACGCAGTATTTT.

J is TRBJ1-5 and V is TRBV3-1 (or the pseudogene TRBV3-2); possible D gene TRBD1, 5 bases. Trimming removed 4 bases at V and 2 bases at J, with 9 bases between. Germline V lookup: CDR1 LGHDT, CDR2 YNNKEL (reference sequence). The length of the CDR3 is 14 residues. CDR3 nucleotide sequence: TGTGCCAGCAGCCGCACGGGGGGCAATCAGCCCCAGCATTTT. It is translated as CASSRTGGNQPQHF.

Note on this clone: At one end, the junction sequence differs from germline, possibly due to a read error. The genes are TRBV4-3 and TRBJ2-3, with TRBD2 matching 11 bases. CDR1 is LGHNA and CDR2 is YSLEER in the germline V gene. The CDR3 runs 15 residues. The CDR3 loop reads CASSRLAGSTDTQYF. CDR3 coding DNA: TGCGCCAGTAGCCGACTAGCGGGGAGCACAGATACGCAGTATTTT.